One sample yielded the 26 T cell receptor beta chains listed below, sequenced in a study of T-cell reconstitution after alpha-beta-depleted transplantation in children. A library of TCRbeta sequences, prepared with unique molecular identifiers, was generated. TCRdb itself ran the PCR reads through MiXCR, one entry per CDR3 protein. The table lists tens of thousands of distinct CDR3 sequences, 15% to 18% of them singletons. The input for sequencing was PBMCs, mostly from graft donor cells, taken 180 days after TCRalphabeta/CD19-depleted stem cell transplant. The receptors come from a male patient aged 2-15 years who had a stem cell transplant for acute lymphoblastic leukemia, so the T cells may come from the graft donor.

CDR3 nucleotide sequence: TGTGCCAGTAGTATCGGGACAGCAATGAACACTGAAGCTTTCTTT. As protein: CASSIGTAMNTEAFF. The V call is TRBV19, the J call TRBJ1-1; TRBD1 matches 7 bases. The CDR3 runs to 15 residues. Germline CDR1 LNHDA, CDR2 SQIVND (reference sequence). V shed 3 bases and J 0 bases; nucleotides not matched to a gene: 4.

This clonotype appeared a few times. The CDR3 protein is CASSLRTGQSNQPQHF. CDR3 nucleotide sequence: TGTGCCAGCAGTCTGCGGACAGGGCAGAGCAATCAGCCCCAGCATTTT. The chain joins TRBV12-3 or TRBV12-4 to TRBJ1-5; 8 bases fit TRBD1. The trim removed 5 bases at V and 1 base at J, leaving 7 bases unmatched. The CDR3 runs to 16 residues.

This clonotype has just a few counts. The chain recombines TRBV7-6 with TRBJ1-2; maybe TRBD1 (6 bases). The V end was cut by 1 base, the J end by 4 bases, with 10 bases between. This CDR3 has 14 residues. From germline, CDR1 is SGHVS and CDR2 FNYEAQ. The DNA for the CDR3 is TGTGCCAGCAGCTTAGGGACAGACATCTATGGCTACACCTTC. This translates into CASSLGTDIYGYTF.

The chain uses TRBV12-3 or TRBV12-4 and TRBJ1-2; D is undetermined. The V end was cut by 6 bases, the J end by 4 bases, with 12 bases between. The CDR3 is 13 amino acids. The CDR3 here is CASRLTDIYGYTF. CDR3 DNA sequence: TGTGCCAGCAGGCTCACGGATATCTATGGCTACACCTTC.

V gene TRBV7-8 combines with J gene TRBJ2-1; D not certain. CDR3 size: 13 residues. With 0 bases removed from V and 7 bases from J, the gap between germline ends came to 7 bases. CDR1 and CDR2 (germline): SGHVS, FQNEAQ. CDR3 DNA: TGTGCCAGCAGCTTAGCGTCTTGGAATGAGCAGTTCTTC. This sequence encodes CASSLASWNEQFF.

This clonotype was seen only once. The chain combines TRBV6-2 or TRBV6-3 with TRBJ2-7, with 7 bases lining up with TRBD1. Losses at the gene ends were 6 bases for V and 1 base for J; bases not matched to a gene: 3. The germline gives CDR1 MNHEY, CDR2 SVGEGT. The CDR3 totals 13 residues. The CDR3 DNA reads as TGTGCCAGCAGAGCGACAGGGTCCTACGAGCAGTACTTC. It yields the protein CASRATGSYEQYF.

The chain links TRBV7-9 to TRBJ2-1; 15 bases align to TRBD2. Unmatched junction bases numbered 3, after V lost 6 bases and J lost 3 bases. In germline, CDR1 is SEHNR, CDR2 FQNEAQ (reference sequence). This CDR3 spans 16 amino acids. CDR3 nucleotide sequence: TGTGCCAGCAGTCGGGGACTAGCGGGGGGCTACAATGAGCAGTTCTTC. Translated: CASSRGLAGGYNEQFF.

V and J are TRBV11-2 and TRBJ2-3; D ambiguous. The CDR3 has 13 residues. Trimming left V 5 bases short and J 8 bases short, with 14 bases between. Looked up from germline, CDR1 is SGHAT and CDR2 is FQNNGV. This chain's CDR3 is CASSQLQQVTQYF. The CDR3 DNA sequence: TGTGCCAGCAGCCAACTCCAGCAGGTTACGCAGTATTTT.

The V call is TRBV12-3 or TRBV12-4, the J call TRBJ1-5; D is unresolved. Trimming cost V 5 bases and J 3 bases, with 8 bases left between them. CDR3 length: 13 amino acids. As DNA, the CDR3 is TGTGCCAGCAGTGGTGGCTACAATCAGCCCCAGCATTTT. This codes for CASSGGYNQPQHF.

The V call is TRBV5-1, the J call TRBJ2-3; TRBD1 aligns across 10 bases. J was trimmed by 0 bases and V by 3 bases; bases with no gene match: 10. Germline V gives CDR1 SGHRS, CDR2 YFSETQ. The CDR3 consists of 18 residues. CDR3 nucleotides: TGCGCCAGCAGCTCGCCGGGACAGGGGTTACTTAGCACAGATACGCAGTATTTT. It encodes CASSSPGQGLLSTDTQYF. The full variable domain, completed using reference TRBV5-1 and TRBJ2-3, is KAGVTQTPRYLIKTRGQQVTLSCSPISGHRSVSWYQQTPGQGLQFLFEYFSETQRNKGNFPGRFSGRQFSNSRSEMNVSTLELGDSALYLCASSSPGQGLLSTDTQYFGPGTRLTVL.

The count of this clonotype is one. V gene TRBV5-6 combines with J gene TRBJ1-4; TRBD1 aligns across 11 bases. The J segment lost 5 bases and the V segment lost 0 bases, leaving 3 bases of the junction unmatched. There are 16 residues in the CDR3. Germline assignment: CDR1 SGHDT and CDR2 YYEEEE. This chain's CDR3 is CASSLAGTGGNEKLFF. For the CDR3, the DNA is TGTGCCAGCAGCTTGGCCGGGACAGGGGGAAATGAAAAACTGTTTTTT.

This clonotype has more than one count but fewer than ten. The chain uses TRBV6-2 or TRBV6-3 and TRBJ1-5, with 7 bases identical to TRBD1. The CDR3 has 14 amino acids. The V gene end was trimmed by 8 bases and the J gene end by 2 bases; junction bases not matched to a gene: 6. Looked up from germline, CDR1 is MNHEY and CDR2 is SVGEGT. As DNA, the CDR3 is TGTGCCAGCGCCCAAACAGGGGGCAATCAGCCCCAGCATTTT. Translating it yields CASAQTGGNQPQHF.

The chain has TRBV6-1 and TRBJ2-7, with D possibly being TRBD2 (5 bases). The V gene's germline CDR1 is MNHNS and CDR2 SASEGT. The V and J ends lost 5 bases and 6 bases respectively, with 26 bases between them. The length of the CDR3 is 17 residues. The CDR3, as DNA: TGTGCCAGCAGTAGGACTCACGAACCTACTAAGTTCGGCGAGCAGTACTTC. Its translation: CASSRTHEPTKFGEQYF.

V gene TRBV6-2 or TRBV6-3 combines with J gene TRBJ2-1; 9 nucleotides agree with TRBD2. Unmatched junction bases numbered 5, after V lost 0 bases and J lost 2 bases. The CDR3 has 17 amino acids. CDR1 and CDR2 (germline): MNHEY, SVGEGT. CDR3 sequence: CASSYSISGSPYNEQFF. For the CDR3, the DNA is TGTGCCAGCAGTTACTCTATTAGCGGGAGCCCCTACAATGAGCAGTTCTTC.

This clonotype was counted a few times. The chain employs TRBV7-2 and TRBJ2-3; 12 bases are a match to TRBD2. Germline V CDR1 and CDR2: SGHTA, FQGNSA. The CDR3 runs 16 residues. The V gene end was trimmed by 5 bases and the J gene end by 7 bases; junction bases not matched to a gene: 10. The CDR3 nucleotides read TGTGCCAGCAGCCCCTCTAGCGGGGGGGCGCCAAATACGCAGTATTTT. Residues: CASSPSSGGAPNTQYF.

This clonotype has just a few counts. This chain uses TRBV12-3 or TRBV12-4 with TRBJ2-7; D gene uncertain. CDR3 size: 12 residues. V was cut by 6 bases and J by 7 bases, with 13 bases left in between. The CDR3 here is CASSRLLREQYF. CDR3 nucleotide sequence: TGTGCCAGCAGCCGACTCCTACGGGAGCAGTACTTC.

This clonotype was detected only a few times. The rearrangement joins TRBV6-5 to TRBJ2-3, with no clear D. Trimming took 0 bases from V and 3 from J, leaving 10 bases between them. This CDR3 region has 15 residues. CDR1 is MNHEY and CDR2 is SVGAGI in the germline V gene. The CDR3 region is CASSYSRAGTDTQYF. CDR3 DNA: TGTGCCAGCAGTTACTCGAGAGCTGGGACAGATACGCAGTATTTT.

This clonotype was counted between two and nine times. The J gene is TRBJ2-1, the V gene TRBV7-7, with D tentatively TRBD1 (6 bases). Germline CDR1 is SSHAT and CDR2 is FNYEAQ (reference sequence). The CDR3 extends over 16 amino acids. Trimming pared 1 base from V and 5 bases from J, leaving 15 bases between. CDR3 sequence: CASSLGRDTLHNEQFF. Written as DNA, the CDR3 is TGTGCCAGCAGCTTAGGCAGGGACACCCTACACAATGAGCAGTTCTTC.

CDR3 loop: CASSYSGGGLNTEAFF. The CDR3 DNA sequence: TGTGCCAGCAGTTACTCAGGAGGGGGTCTTAACACTGAAGCTTTCTTT. The V call is TRBV6-5, the J call TRBJ1-1, with D possibly TRBD1 on 6 matching bases. This CDR3 comprises 16 residues. Germline V gene lookup returns CDR1 MNHEY and CDR2 SVGAGI. V was pared by 0 bases and J by 2 bases, with 13 bases between.

The chain recombines TRBV27 with TRBJ1-1; D might be TRBD1 (6 bases). V was trimmed by 2 bases and J by 3 bases, leaving 16 bases between them. Per the germline V gene, CDR1 is MNHEY and CDR2 is SMNVEV (reference sequence). CDR3 length equals 16 residues. In DNA, the CDR3 is TGTGCCAGCAGTTTAGGTCTTTTCGGGGGGCACACTGAAGCTTTCTTT. It encodes CASSLGLFGGHTEAFF.

The genes are TRBV6-1 and TRBJ1-2, with 8 bases fitting TRBD1. With 4 bases clipped from V and 7 bases from J, the junction kept 11 bases outside the gene matches. The CDR3 covers 15 residues. CDR1 is MNHNS and CDR2 is SASEGT in the germline V gene. The CDR3 loop reads CASSVRTGMVGGYTF. For the CDR3, the DNA is TGTGCCAGCAGTGTCCGGACAGGGATGGTGGGTGGCTACACCTTC.

Only a few counts were recorded for this clonotype. The rearrangement joins TRBV9 to TRBJ2-2; the match to TRBD2 covers 10 bases. CDR1 is SGDLS, CDR2 YYNGEE, per germline. The CDR3 totals 14 residues. V lost 8 bases, J lost 8 bases, and 9 bases stayed unmatched. The chain's CDR3 is CASSQRGGSGELFF. For the CDR3, the DNA is TGTGCCAGTTCTCAGCGGGGGGGCTCAGGGGAGCTGTTTTTT.

J is TRBJ2-7 and V is TRBV29-1; 7 bases align to TRBD1. The CDR3 contains 13 residues. The germline CDR1 and CDR2 sequences are SQVTM and ANQGSEA. V gave up 4 bases and J gave up 3 bases; unmatched junction bases: 6. In DNA, the CDR3 is TGCAGCGTTGGACAGGGAAGGGACTACGAGCAGTACTTC. Protein: CSVGQGRDYEQYF.

The table lists this clonotype with a few counts. V usage is TRBV6-2 or TRBV6-3 and J usage is TRBJ2-5; 9 bases line up with TRBD1. V shed 2 bases, J shed 5 bases, and the junction held 6 bases outside the gene matches. Germline V gives CDR1 MNHEY, CDR2 SVGEGT. The CDR3 is 15 amino acids. CDR3 nucleotide sequence: TGTGCCAGCAGTTACCCGCGGGACAGGGCGGAGACCCAGTACTTC. This encodes CASSYPRDRAETQYF.

This rearrangement joins TRBV7-8 to TRBJ1-1, with D perhaps matching TRBD1 (5 bases). With 3 bases removed from V and 5 bases from J, the gap between germline ends came to 10 bases. The germline gives CDR1 SGHVS, CDR2 FQNEAQ. The CDR3 is 13 amino acids. CDR3 sequence (DNA): TGTGCCAGCAGCTTTGAGGGGAAGACTGAAGCTTTCTTT. Translating gives CASSFEGKTEAFF.

This clonotype was picked up a small number of times. The V gene is TRBV12-3 or TRBV12-4, the J gene TRBJ1-2, with D tentatively TRBD1 (5 bases). The CDR3 loop spans 12 amino acids. Trimming cost V 4 bases and J 7 bases, with 10 bases left between them. Here the CDR3 reads CASSSRDSGYTF. The CDR3 bases are TGTGCCAGCAGTTCCCGGGACTCTGGCTACACCTTC.